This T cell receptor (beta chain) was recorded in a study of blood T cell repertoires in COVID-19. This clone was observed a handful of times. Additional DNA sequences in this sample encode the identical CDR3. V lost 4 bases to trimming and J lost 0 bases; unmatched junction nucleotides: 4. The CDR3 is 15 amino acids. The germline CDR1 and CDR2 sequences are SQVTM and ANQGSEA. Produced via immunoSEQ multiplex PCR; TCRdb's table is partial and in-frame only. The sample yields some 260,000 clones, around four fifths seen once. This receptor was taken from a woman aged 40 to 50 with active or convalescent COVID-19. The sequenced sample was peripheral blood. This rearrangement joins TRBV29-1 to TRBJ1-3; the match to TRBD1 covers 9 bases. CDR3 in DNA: TGCAGCGTTGGGGGGACAGGGAACTCTGGAAACACCATATATTTT. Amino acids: CSVGGTGNSGNTIYF.